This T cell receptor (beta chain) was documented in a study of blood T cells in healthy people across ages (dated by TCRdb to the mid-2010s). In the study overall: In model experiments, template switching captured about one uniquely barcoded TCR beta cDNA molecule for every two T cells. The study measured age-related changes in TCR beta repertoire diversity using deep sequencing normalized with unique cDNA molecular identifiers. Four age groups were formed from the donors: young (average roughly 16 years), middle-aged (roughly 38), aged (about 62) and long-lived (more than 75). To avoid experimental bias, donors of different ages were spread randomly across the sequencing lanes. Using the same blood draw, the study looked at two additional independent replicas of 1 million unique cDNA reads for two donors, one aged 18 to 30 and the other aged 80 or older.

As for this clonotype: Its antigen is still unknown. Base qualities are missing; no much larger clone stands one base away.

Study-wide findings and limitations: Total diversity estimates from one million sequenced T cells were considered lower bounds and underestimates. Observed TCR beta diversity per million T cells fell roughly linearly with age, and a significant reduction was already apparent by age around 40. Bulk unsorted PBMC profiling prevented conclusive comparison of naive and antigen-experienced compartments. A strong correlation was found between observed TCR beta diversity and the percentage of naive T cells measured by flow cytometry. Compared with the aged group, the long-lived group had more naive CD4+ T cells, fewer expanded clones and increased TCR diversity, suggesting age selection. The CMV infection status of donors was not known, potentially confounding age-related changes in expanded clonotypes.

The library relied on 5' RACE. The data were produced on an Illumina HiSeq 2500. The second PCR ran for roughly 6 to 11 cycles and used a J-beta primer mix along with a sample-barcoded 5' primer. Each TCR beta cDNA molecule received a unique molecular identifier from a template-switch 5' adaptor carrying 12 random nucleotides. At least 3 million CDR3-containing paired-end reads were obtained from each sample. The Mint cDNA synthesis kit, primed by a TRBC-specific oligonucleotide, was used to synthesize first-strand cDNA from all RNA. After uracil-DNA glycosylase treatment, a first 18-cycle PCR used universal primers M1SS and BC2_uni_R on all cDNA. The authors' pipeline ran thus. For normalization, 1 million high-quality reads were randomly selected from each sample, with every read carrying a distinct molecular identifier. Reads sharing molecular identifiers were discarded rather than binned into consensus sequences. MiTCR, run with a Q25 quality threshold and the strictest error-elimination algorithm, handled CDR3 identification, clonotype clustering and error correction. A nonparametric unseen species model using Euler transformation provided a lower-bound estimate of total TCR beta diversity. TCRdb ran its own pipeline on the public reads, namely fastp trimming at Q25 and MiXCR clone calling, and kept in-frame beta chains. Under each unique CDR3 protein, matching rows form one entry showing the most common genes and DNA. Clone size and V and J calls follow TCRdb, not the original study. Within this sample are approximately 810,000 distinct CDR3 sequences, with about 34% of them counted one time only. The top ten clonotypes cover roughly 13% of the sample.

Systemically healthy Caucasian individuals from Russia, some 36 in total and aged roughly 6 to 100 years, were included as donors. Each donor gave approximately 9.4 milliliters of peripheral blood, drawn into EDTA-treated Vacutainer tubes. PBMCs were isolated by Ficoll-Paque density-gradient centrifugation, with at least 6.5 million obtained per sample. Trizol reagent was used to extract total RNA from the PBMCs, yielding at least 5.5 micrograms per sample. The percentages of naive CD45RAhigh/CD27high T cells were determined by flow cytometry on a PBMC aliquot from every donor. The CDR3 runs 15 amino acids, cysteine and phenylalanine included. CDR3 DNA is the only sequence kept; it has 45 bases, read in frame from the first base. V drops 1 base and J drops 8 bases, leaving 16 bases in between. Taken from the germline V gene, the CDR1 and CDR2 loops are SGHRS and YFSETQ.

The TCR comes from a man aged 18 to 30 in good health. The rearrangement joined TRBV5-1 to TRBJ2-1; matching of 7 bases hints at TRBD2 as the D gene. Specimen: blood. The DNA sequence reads TGCGCCAGCAGCTTGCGGGGGGCCACTTGGGATGAGCAGTTCTTC. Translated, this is CASSLRGATWDEQFF. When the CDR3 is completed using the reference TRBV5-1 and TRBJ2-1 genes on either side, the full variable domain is KAGVTQTPRYLIKTRGQQVTLSCSPISGHRSVSWYQQTPGQGLQFLFEYFSETQRNKGNFPGRFSGRQFSNSRSEMNVSTLELGDSALYLCASSLRGATWDEQFFGPGTRLTVL.